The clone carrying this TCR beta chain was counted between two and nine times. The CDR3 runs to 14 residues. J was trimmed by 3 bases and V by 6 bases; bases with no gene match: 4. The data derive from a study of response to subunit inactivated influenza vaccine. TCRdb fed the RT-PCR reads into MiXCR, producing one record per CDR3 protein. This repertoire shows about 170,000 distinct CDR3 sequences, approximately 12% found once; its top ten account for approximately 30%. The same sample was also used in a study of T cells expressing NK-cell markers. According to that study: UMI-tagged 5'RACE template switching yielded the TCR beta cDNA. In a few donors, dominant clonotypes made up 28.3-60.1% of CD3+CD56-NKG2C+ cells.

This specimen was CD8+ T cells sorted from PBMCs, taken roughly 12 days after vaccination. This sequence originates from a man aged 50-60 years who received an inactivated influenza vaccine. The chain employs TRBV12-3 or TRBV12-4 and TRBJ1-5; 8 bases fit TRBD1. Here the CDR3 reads CASSRTGFNQPQHF. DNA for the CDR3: TGTGCCAGCAGCCGGACAGGGTTCAATCAGCCCCAGCATTTT.